Listed here are 32 T cell receptor beta chains from one sample, sequenced in a study of blood T cell repertoires in COVID-19. Profiling relied on immunoSEQ multiplex PCR, and the TCRdb table lists in-frame clones only, not all of them. Of over 250,000 clones in the sample, roughly 90% were seen once. Material for sequencing was PBMCs or T cells enriched from blood (not recorded which). The receptors stem from a woman between 45 and 65 years old who had recovered from COVID-19.

The rearrangement uses TRBV28 and TRBJ1-1; D is uncertain. From germline, CDR1 is MDHEN and CDR2 SYDVKM. CDR3 length: 14 amino acids. Trimming shortened V by 2 bases and J by 11 bases, and 18 bases separated the two germline ends. The CDR3 nucleotides are TGTGCCAGCAGTTTACGCACCGGGAGACGAGGCGCTTTCTTT. This codes for CASSLRTGRRGAFF.

The rearrangement uses TRBV18 and TRBJ2-2, with D possibly being TRBD2 (5 bases). CDR1 and CDR2 from the germline V gene are KGHSH and LQKENI. Trimming cost V 4 bases and J 6 bases, with 18 bases left between them. The CDR3 extends over 16 amino acids. CDR3: CASSRYTGLNAGELFF. The CDR3 DNA reads as TGTGCCAGCTCACGCTATACGGGGTTAAACGCCGGGGAGCTGTTTTTT.

The chain has TRBV9 and TRBJ2-3; a weak D match, TRBD2 (6 bases). From germline, CDR1 is SGDLS and CDR2 YYNGEE. The V end lost 4 bases, the J end lost 3 bases, and 15 bases lay between the germline ends. CDR3 length: 15 amino acids. The CDR3 sequence is CASSPVEGLTDTQYF. The CDR3 DNA is TGTGCCAGCAGCCCCGTGGAGGGGCTGACAGATACGCAGTATTTT.

This chain links TRBV7-9 with TRBJ2-7; TRBD1 matches at 7 bases. Germline V gene lookup returns CDR1 SEHNR and CDR2 FQNEAQ (reference sequence). This CDR3 spans 15 amino acids. The J segment lost 1 base and the V segment lost 5 bases, leaving 8 bases of the junction unmatched. CDR3 amino acids: CASSRKTGQSYEQYF. The DNA of the CDR3 is TGTGCCAGCAGCCGAAAGACAGGGCAGTCCTACGAGCAGTACTTC.

As concerns this clone: A clone one base away is much larger, so this may be a read error. This chain uses TRBV19 with TRBJ2-7; possible D gene TRBD1, 6 bases. The CDR3 is 13 amino acids. Trimming removed 3 bases from V and 2 bases from J, with 8 bases in between. Per the germline V gene, CDR1 is LNHDA and CDR2 is SQIVND (reference sequence). DNA of the CDR3: TGTGCCAGTAGTATCACAGGGACCTACGAGCAGTACTTC. Protein sequence: CASSITGTYEQYF.

The chain joins TRBV24-1 to TRBJ1-5, with no clear D. The CDR3 has 14 amino acids. Per germline, CDR1 KGHDR and CDR2 SFDVKD. V was clipped by 7 bases and J by 4 bases, with 13 bases between them. DNA for the CDR3: TGTGCCACCAGCTCTGGCAGGCCTAATCAGCCCCAGCATTTT. It specifies CATSSGRPNQPQHF.

This clone has more than one count but fewer than ten. The rearrangement joins TRBV30 to TRBJ1-5, with D hard to call. The CDR3 is 15 amino acids. Germline loops: CDR1 GTSNPN, CDR2 SVGIG (reference sequence). Deletions cut 0 bases from V and 2 bases from J, with 11 bases between. This chain's CDR3 is CAWSVLSGGNQPQHF. CDR3 coding DNA: TGTGCCTGGAGTGTACTAAGCGGGGGCAATCAGCCCCAGCATTTT.

The chain recombines TRBV5-6 with TRBJ2-1, with D perhaps TRBD1 (5 bases). Germline V gives CDR1 SGHDT, CDR2 YYEEEE. The CDR3 loop spans 13 amino acids. The V end was cut by 2 bases, the J end by 8 bases, with 11 bases between. The CDR3 is CASSLKGMHEQFF. Here the CDR3 DNA reads TGTGCCAGCAGCTTAAAGGGGATGCATGAGCAGTTCTTC.

V and J are TRBV5-6 and TRBJ1-4; D is perhaps TRBD1 (6 bases). The V gene's germline CDR1 is SGHDT and CDR2 YYEEEE. The germline V and J ends were trimmed by 4 bases and 7 bases, with 17 bases remaining between them. The CDR3 is made up of 15 amino acids. The CDR3 spells CASSMTGSSVEKLFF. The CDR3 coding sequence is TGTGCCAGCAGCATGACAGGTTCCTCCGTTGAAAAACTGTTTTTT. Full variable domain (rest looked up from reference TRBV5-6 and TRBJ1-4): DAGVTQSPTHLIKTRGQQVTLRCSPKSGHDTVSWYQQALGQGPQFIFQYYEEEERQRGNFPDRFSGHQFPNYSSELNVNALLLGDSALYLCASSMTGSSVEKLFFGSGTQLSVL.

The chain is built from TRBV7-3 and TRBJ2-1, with D unresolved. V shed 3 bases and J shed 8 bases, with 8 bases lying between them. CDR1 is SGHTA and CDR2 is FQGTGA in the germline V gene. This CDR3 is 12 amino acids long. The CDR3 spells CASSFRWDEQFF. Here the CDR3 DNA reads TGTGCCAGCAGCTTCAGGTGGGATGAGCAGTTCTTC.

The chain recombines TRBV7-2 with TRBJ1-5; possible D gene TRBD1, 5 bases. The CDR3 contains 16 residues. V lost 1 base and J lost 0, with 10 bases in between. Germline V gives CDR1 SGHTA, CDR2 FQGNSA. The CDR3 loop is CASSLGGSYSNQPQHF. CDR3 nucleotide sequence: TGTGCCAGCAGCTTAGGGGGCAGCTATAGCAATCAGCCCCAGCATTTT.

This clone was picked up a small number of times. The chain couples TRBV29-1 to TRBJ1-5; D unresolved. Germline CDR1 is SQVTM and CDR2 is ANQGSEA. Between the trimmed V and J ends, which lost 3 bases and 4 bases, there was a span of 10 bases. The length of the CDR3 is 13 residues. The CDR3 spells CSVDEGWNQPQHF. The CDR3 region has the DNA TGCAGCGTTGATGAGGGCTGGAATCAGCCCCAGCATTTT.

This chain links TRBV2 with TRBJ2-2, with D tentatively TRBD2 (5 bases). The germline V gene has CDR1 SNHLY and CDR2 FYNNEI. V was cut by 11 bases and J by 0 bases, with 16 bases left in between. The CDR3 sequence is 15 residues long. Here the CDR3 DNA reads TGTGCCGGAAAGGAGCGGCTTTCGAACACCGGGGAGCTGTTTTTT. This codes for CAGKERLSNTGELFF.

CDR3 sequence reads: CASSLKLAGTNEQFF. The CDR3 DNA follows: TGTGCCAGCAGCTTGAAACTAGCGGGCACTAATGAGCAGTTCTTC. This chain connects TRBV5-8 to TRBJ2-1, with 9 nucleotides matching TRBD2. J gave up 7 bases and V 1 base, and 6 bases lay outside the gene matches. The CDR3 contains 15 residues. Per the germline V gene, CDR1 is SGHTS and CDR2 is YDEGEE.

The gene calls are TRBV19 and TRBJ1-1, with a possible D match to TRBD1 (6 bases). The germline gives CDR1 LNHDA, CDR2 SQIVND (reference sequence). The CDR3 totals 13 residues. V dropped 6 bases and J dropped 3 bases, with 11 bases sitting between them. The chain's CDR3 is CASRRQDYTEAFF. DNA for the CDR3: TGTGCCAGTAGGAGACAGGATTACACTGAAGCTTTCTTT.

The rearrangement uses TRBV11-2 and TRBJ2-2; the match to TRBD1 covers 9 bases. Unmatched junction bases numbered 9, after V lost 5 bases and J lost 5 bases. The CDR3 consists of 16 residues. Germline loops: CDR1 SGHAT, CDR2 FQNNGV. Here the CDR3 reads CASSPPGTGTTGELFF. CDR3 nucleotide sequence: TGTGCCAGCAGCCCCCCCGGGACAGGGACTACCGGGGAGCTGTTTTTT. The complete variable domain, with remaining parts taken from reference TRBV11-2 and TRBJ2-2, reads EAGVAQSPRYKIIEKRQSVAFWCNPISGHATLYWYQQILGQGPKLLIQFQNNGVVDDSQLPKDRFSAERLKGVDSTLKIQPAKLEDSAVYLCASSPPGTGTTGELFFGEGSRLTVL.

The chain employs TRBV6-2 or TRBV6-3 and TRBJ1-5; TRBD1 agrees at 11 bases. The V segment lost 4 bases and the J segment 6 bases; nucleotides outside the gene matches: 8. CDR3 length: 16 amino acids. Germline CDR1 is MNHEY and CDR2 is SVGEGT. CDR3 protein: CASSFYGTGGSQPQHF. As DNA, the CDR3 is TGTGCCAGCAGTTTCTACGGGACAGGGGGTAGTCAGCCCCAGCATTTT.

As DNA, the CDR3 is TGTGCCAGCAGTTACGACAGGGGAAGTGGCTACACCTTC. Its translation is CASSYDRGSGYTF. V is TRBV6-5 and J is TRBJ1-2, with 8 bases lining up with TRBD1. Losses at the gene ends were 2 bases for V and 7 bases for J; bases not matched to a gene: 3. Germline V lookup: CDR1 MNHEY, CDR2 SVGAGI. This CDR3 has 13 residues.

V is TRBV7-8 and J is TRBJ1-4; a weak D match, TRBD1 (5 bases). Germline CDR1 is SGHVS and CDR2 is FQNEAQ. The CDR3 has 13 residues. The V and J ends lost 5 bases and 8 bases respectively, with 12 bases between them. The CDR3 protein is CASSRSGGEKLFF. The CDR3, as DNA: TGTGCCAGCAGCCGGAGCGGGGGAGAAAAACTGTTTTTT.

CDR3 in amino acids: CASSQRGGTEAFF. The CDR3, as DNA: TGTGCCAGCAGCCAGAGAGGGGGCACTGAAGCTTTCTTT. The rearrangement links TRBV3-1 (or the pseudogene TRBV3-2) to TRBJ1-1, with D tentatively TRBD1 (6 bases). The CDR3 loop spans 13 amino acids. V lost 3 bases to trimming and J lost 4 bases, with 9 bases between them. Germline CDR1 is LGHDT and CDR2 is YNNKEL (reference sequence).

This clone appeared a single time. The CDR3 DNA sequence: TGTGCCAGCAGCTTAGCCGGGGGAGTTGATTCACCCCTCCACTTT. This gives the protein CASSLAGGVDSPLHF. The chain is built from TRBV7-6 and TRBJ1-6, with D possibly being TRBD1 (5 bases). This CDR3 has 15 amino acids. Germline values: CDR1 SGHVS, CDR2 FNYEAQ. Deletions cut 0 bases from V and 8 bases from J, with 11 bases between.

The chain uses TRBV11-2 and TRBJ2-1; D gene unclear. The V end lost 4 bases, the J end lost 5 bases, and 6 bases lay between the germline ends. Germline V lookup: CDR1 SGHAT, CDR2 FQNNGV. The CDR3 contains 12 residues. Written as DNA, the CDR3 is TGTGCCAGCAGCTCGTTTAACAATGAGCAGTTCTTC. Its protein is CASSSFNNEQFF.

The chain uses TRBV5-5 and TRBJ2-2; a possible D gene is TRBD1 (6 bases). The CDR3 has 16 amino acids. Germline CDR1 is SGHKS and CDR2 is YYEKEE (reference sequence). The ends were cut back, 3 bases at V and 5 bases at J, with 17 bases in the middle. The CDR3, as DNA: TGTGCCAGCAGCTCCCCTATGGGACATGCTACCGGGGAGCTGTTTTTT. Translated: CASSSPMGHATGELFF.

This chain connects TRBV7-8 to TRBJ2-2; possibly TRBD1 for D (6 bases). The CDR3 contains 13 residues. V lost 5 bases to trimming and J lost 6 bases, with 10 bases between them. The germline V gene has CDR1 SGHVS and CDR2 FQNEAQ. The DNA of the CDR3 is TGTGCCAGCAGCCACAAGGGGGCCGGGGAGCTGTTTTTT. This gives the protein CASSHKGAGELFF.

This chain connects TRBV27 to TRBJ2-1; D gene unclear. V lost 4 bases, J lost 2 bases, and 12 bases lay in between. Germline CDR1 is MNHEY and CDR2 is SMNVEV (reference sequence). This CDR3 spans 15 amino acids. CDR3 in DNA: TGTGCCAGCAGTTCACGCGTCGTGGCCTACAATGAGCAGTTCTTC. Translating it yields CASSSRVVAYNEQFF.

This rearrangement joins TRBV10-3 to TRBJ1-1, with D possibly matching TRBD1 (5 bases). The CDR3 covers 15 residues. Germline CDR1 reads ENHRY; CDR2 reads SYGVKD. Trimming pared 3 bases from V and 4 bases from J, leaving 15 bases between. CDR3 sequence reads: CAISDGLWGGTEAFF. CDR3 DNA: TGTGCCATCAGTGACGGACTTTGGGGGGGCACTGAAGCTTTCTTT.

The chain links TRBV10-2 to TRBJ1-5; TRBD1 matches at 7 bases. There are 14 residues in the CDR3. V was pared by 6 bases and J by 3 bases, with 5 bases of the junction left unmatched. Per the germline V gene, CDR1 is WSHSY and CDR2 is SAAADI. CDR3 residues: CASSLDRDNQPQHF. As DNA, the CDR3 is TGCGCCAGCAGCTTAGACAGGGACAATCAGCCCCAGCATTTT.

The genes are TRBV2 and TRBJ1-5; 7 bases are a match to TRBD1. Per germline, CDR1 SNHLY and CDR2 FYNNEI. This CDR3 spans 15 amino acids. Trimming removed 3 bases from V and 4 bases from J; junction bases left unmatched: 6. For the CDR3, the DNA is TGTGCCAGCAGTGAGTCCGGGACAGCGAATCAGCCCCAGCATTTT. Translating it yields CASSESGTANQPQHF.

In nucleotides, the CDR3 is TGTGCCAGCAGTTCCCCGGGGTTTTCTAATGAAAAACTGTTTTTT. It is translated as CASSSPGFSNEKLFF. V is TRBV28 and J is TRBJ1-4; D uncertain. V lost 4 bases and J lost 3, with 12 bases in between. Germline CDR1 reads MDHEN; CDR2 reads SYDVKM. This CDR3 spans 15 amino acids.

The CDR3 nucleotides are TGCAGCGTTGGCAGGGGAGGGTACGAGCAGTACTTC. This translates into CSVGRGGYEQYF. The chain employs TRBV29-1 and TRBJ2-7, with D perhaps TRBD2 (7 bases). CDR3 length: 12 residues. The V gene lost 4 bases and the J gene lost 4 bases, with 11 bases spanning the gap. The germline V gene encodes CDR1 SQVTM and CDR2 ANQGSEA.

The V call is TRBV6-2 or TRBV6-3, the J call TRBJ2-1; TRBD1 matches 10 bases. V shed 4 bases, J shed 5 bases, and the junction held 8 bases outside the gene matches. Germline CDR1 is MNHEY and CDR2 is SVGEGT. The CDR3 runs to 16 residues. CDR3 DNA: TGTGCCAGCAGTTCCGTCGGGACAGGGGAGGACAATGAGCAGTTCTTC. Translation gives CASSSVGTGEDNEQFF.

This sequence joins TRBV28 and TRBJ2-7; 7 nucleotides match TRBD2. This CDR3 is built from 14 residues. With V trimmed by 6 bases and J by 1 base, 6 bases remained unmatched. CDR1 is MDHEN, CDR2 SYDVKM, per germline. The CDR3 spells CASRTLARSYEQYF. The DNA of the CDR3 is TGTGCCAGCAGAACACTAGCGCGATCCTACGAGCAGTACTTC. The full variable domain, rest sourced from reference TRBV28 and TRBJ2-7, is DVKVTQSSRYLVKRTGEKVFLECVQDMDHENMFWYRQDPGLGLRLIYFSYDVKMKEKGDIPEGYSVSREKKERFSLILESASTNQTSMYLCASRTLARSYEQYFGPGTRLTVT.